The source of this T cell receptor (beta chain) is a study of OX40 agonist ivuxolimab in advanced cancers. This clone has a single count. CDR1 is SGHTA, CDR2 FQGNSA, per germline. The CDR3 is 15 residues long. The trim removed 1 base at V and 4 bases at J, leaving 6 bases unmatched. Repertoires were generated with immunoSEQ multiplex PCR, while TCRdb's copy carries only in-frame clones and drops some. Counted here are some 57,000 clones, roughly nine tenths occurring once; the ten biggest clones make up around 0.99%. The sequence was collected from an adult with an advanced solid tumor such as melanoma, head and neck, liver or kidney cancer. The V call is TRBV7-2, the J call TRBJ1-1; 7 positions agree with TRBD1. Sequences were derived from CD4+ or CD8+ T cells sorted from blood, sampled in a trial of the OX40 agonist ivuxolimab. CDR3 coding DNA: TGTGCCAGCAGCTTAGGACAGGGTGGCGGCACTGAAGCTTTCTTT. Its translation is CASSLGQGGGTEAFF.